This T cell receptor beta chain was sequenced during a study of OX40 agonist ivuxolimab in advanced cancers. Background for the entire study: Ivuxolimab, which targeted the costimulatory receptor OX40 (CD134), was an agonistic, fully human IgG2 monoclonal antibody. Intravenous ivuxolimab was administered to patients every 2 weeks at six dose levels: 0.01, 0.1, 0.3, 1.5, 3 and 10 mg/kg. Of the 50 to 55 patients in dose escalation, about 20 had hepatocellular carcinoma, about 15 had melanoma, 9 had renal cell carcinoma and 9 had head and neck cancer. In the dose-escalation cohort, roughly 80% of patients were male, and the mean age was approximately 60 years, with a range of about 20 to 79. Prior anti-PD-1, anti-PD-L1 or anti-CTLA-4 therapy was permitted, and checkpoint inhibitors had been received by approximately 39% of dose-escalation patients. Three dose-escalation patients achieved partial responses, one with hepatocellular carcinoma and two with cutaneous melanoma. The point of sequencing TCRbeta in the periphery was to test whether ivuxolimab changed TCR sequence diversity and drove clonal T-cell expansion. The paper describes the monotherapy dose-escalation part (N of about 50 patients) of the phase I trial of ivuxolimab. Broader findings and caveats from the paper: At doses of 0.1 to 3.0 mg/kg, clonal expansion of both CD4+ and CD8+ blood T cells was observed from baseline to week 6. After ivuxolimab, more expanded clones were found on average in CD8+ T cells than in CD4+ T cells. Which antigens the clonally expanded peripheral T cells were specific for was not determined. Low levels of normalized T-cell clonal expansion were also seen in some nonresponding patients. In the 0.1-3.0 mg/kg groups, partial responders were among the patients with the lowest normalized peripheral clonal expansion, particularly in CD8+ T cells.

The CDR1 and CDR2 encoded by the germline V gene are SGHRS and YFSETQ. V is cut back by 0 bases and J by 7 bases, with 2 bases in the junction unmatched. The CDR3, cysteine through phenylalanine, is 14 amino acids long. Only the CDR3 DNA stays, 42 bases, in frame from base 1. Notes on this clone: Its antigen remains undetermined. Per-nucleotide qualities are absent, and no much larger clonotype sits a single base away.

Genomic DNA was extracted from sorted cells for sequencing of the TCRbeta CDR3 region. TCRbeta CDR3 regions were sequenced using the immunoSEQ Assay. TCRdb provides this immuneACCESS table in a form limited to in-frame rearrangements. Some clones are lacking; in checked studies, under half of them reflect an unresolved V gene, and why the rest are absent is not known. The sample table lists roughly 86,000 clones, 90% to 95% of them with a count of one. Of the sample, roughly 0.42% is held by the ten largest clones. Patients with a history of autoimmune disease or receiving systemic immunosuppression were excluded from the trial. Peripheral blood for TCR sequencing was collected from all dose cohorts at baseline, on cycle 4 day 1, and on cycle 7 day 1. Samples came from an open-label, multicenter, first-in-human phase I dose-escalation trial of ivuxolimab. Adults with locally advanced or metastatic head and neck squamous cell, hepatocellular, melanoma or renal cell carcinoma were enrolled in the trial. Before TCR sequencing, CD4+ and CD8+ T cells were separately sorted from peripheral blood.

The chain is encoded by TRBV5-1 joined to TRBJ2-1; TRBD1 matches 9 bases in the middle. The sample consisted of CD4+ or CD8+ T cells sorted from blood, taken in a trial of the OX40 agonist ivuxolimab. This clonotype was obtained from an adult with an advanced solid tumor such as melanoma, head and neck, liver or kidney cancer. The CDR3 protein is CASSLGQGVNEQFF. The bases are TGCGCCAGCAGCTTGGGACAGGGGGTAAATGAGCAGTTCTTC.